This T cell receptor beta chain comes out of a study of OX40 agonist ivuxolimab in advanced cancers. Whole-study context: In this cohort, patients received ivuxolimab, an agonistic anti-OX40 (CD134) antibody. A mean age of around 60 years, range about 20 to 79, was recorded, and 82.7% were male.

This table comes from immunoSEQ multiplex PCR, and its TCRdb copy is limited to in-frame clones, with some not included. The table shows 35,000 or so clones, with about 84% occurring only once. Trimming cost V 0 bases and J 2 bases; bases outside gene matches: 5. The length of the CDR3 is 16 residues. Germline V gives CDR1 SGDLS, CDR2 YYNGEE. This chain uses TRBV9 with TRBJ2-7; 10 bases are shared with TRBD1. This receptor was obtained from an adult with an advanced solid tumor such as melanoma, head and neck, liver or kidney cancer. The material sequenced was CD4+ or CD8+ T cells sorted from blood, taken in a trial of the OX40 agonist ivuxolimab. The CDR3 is CASSVGGQGVTYEQYF. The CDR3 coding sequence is TGTGCCAGCAGCGTAGGAGGACAGGGGGTAACCTACGAGCAGTACTTC.